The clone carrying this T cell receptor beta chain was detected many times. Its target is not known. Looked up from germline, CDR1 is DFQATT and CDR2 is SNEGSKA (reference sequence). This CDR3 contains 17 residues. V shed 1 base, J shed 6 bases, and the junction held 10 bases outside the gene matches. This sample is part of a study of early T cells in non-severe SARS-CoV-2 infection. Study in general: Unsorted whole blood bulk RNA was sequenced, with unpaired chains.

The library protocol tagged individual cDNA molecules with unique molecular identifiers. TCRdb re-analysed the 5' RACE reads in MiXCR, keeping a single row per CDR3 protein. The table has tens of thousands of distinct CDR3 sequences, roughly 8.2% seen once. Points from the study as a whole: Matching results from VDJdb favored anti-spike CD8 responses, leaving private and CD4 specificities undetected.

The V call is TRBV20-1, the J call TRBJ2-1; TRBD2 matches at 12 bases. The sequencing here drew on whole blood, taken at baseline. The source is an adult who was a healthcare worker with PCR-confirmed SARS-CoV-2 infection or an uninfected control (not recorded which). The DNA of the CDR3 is TGCAGTGCTAGAGGGGATCTAGCGGGAGGGCCCGGCAATGAGCAGTTCTTC. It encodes CSARGDLAGGPGNEQFF.